This T cell receptor beta chain appears in the sequencing data of a study of shared clonotypes between healthy human individuals. Sequenced by immunoSEQ multiplex PCR; TCRdb stores in-frame clones only, minus some. The sample records roughly 2.1 million clones, about 93% being singletons. It was CD45RO-negative cells, positively selected for CCR7, that made up naive CD8 cells, with terminally differentiated effector memory CD45RA+ cells excluded. The CDR3 is 16 amino acids. CDR1 SNHLY and CDR2 FYNNEI come from the germline V gene. V was clipped by 3 bases and J by 4 bases; unmatched bases: 10. Sample: naive CD8+ T cells from PBMCs. The receptor's source is a man younger than 30 in good health. Some clones in this sample may be carry-over from other donors' samples. This chain joins TRBV2 and TRBJ1-1; 8 positions match TRBD1. CDR3 nucleotides: TGTGCCAGCAGTGAGGACTTTCAGGGGGCGAGCACTGAAGCTTTCTTT. Its protein is CASSEDFQGASTEAFF.